This entry concerns a single T cell receptor (beta chain). Using immunoSEQ multiplex PCR, the repertoire was profiled, and TCRdb retains in-frame clones only, with some absent. The sample gives approximately 90,000 clones, 81% of which show up once; 4.4% is in the top ten. The entry originates in a study of blood T cell repertoires in COVID-19. The CDR3 spans 14 residues. V trimming: 5 bases; J trimming: 9 bases; junction bases outside the gene matches: 9. Germline CDR1 reads KGHSH; CDR2 reads LQKENI. This TCR derives from a man in his 60s with acute or convalescent COVID-19. The chain combines TRBV18 with TRBJ2-1; 8 bases are shared with TRBD1. Sample: peripheral blood. The CDR3 bases are TGTGCCAGCTCAGGTGGGACAGGCCCGCGTGAGCAGTTCTTC. Residues: CASSGGTGPREQFF.